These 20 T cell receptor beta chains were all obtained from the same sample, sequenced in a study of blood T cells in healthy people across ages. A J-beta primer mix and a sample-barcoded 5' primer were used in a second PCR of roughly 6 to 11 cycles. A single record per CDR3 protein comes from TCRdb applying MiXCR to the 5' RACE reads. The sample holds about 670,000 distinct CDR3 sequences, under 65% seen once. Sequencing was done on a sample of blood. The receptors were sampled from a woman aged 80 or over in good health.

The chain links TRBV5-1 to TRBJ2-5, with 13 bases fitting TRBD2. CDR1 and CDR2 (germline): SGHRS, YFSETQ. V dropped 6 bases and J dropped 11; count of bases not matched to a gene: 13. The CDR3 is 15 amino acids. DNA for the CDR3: TGCGCCAGCAAAGCACTAGCGGGAGGGCCGCATGAGCAGTACTTC. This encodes CASKALAGGPHEQYF.

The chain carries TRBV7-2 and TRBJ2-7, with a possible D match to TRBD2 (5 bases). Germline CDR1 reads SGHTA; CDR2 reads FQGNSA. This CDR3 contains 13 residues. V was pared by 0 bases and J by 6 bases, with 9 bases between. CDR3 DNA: TGTGCCAGCAGCTTAGCGGCTAGCCGCGAGCAGTACTTC. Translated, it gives CASSLAASREQYF.

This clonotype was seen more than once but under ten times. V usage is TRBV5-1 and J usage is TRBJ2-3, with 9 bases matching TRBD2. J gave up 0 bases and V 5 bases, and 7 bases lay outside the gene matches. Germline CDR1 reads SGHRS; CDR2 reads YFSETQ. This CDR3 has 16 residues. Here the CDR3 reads CASRFLAGGSTDTQYF. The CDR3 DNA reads TGCGCCAGCAGATTTTTGGCGGGGGGGAGCACAGATACGCAGTATTTT.

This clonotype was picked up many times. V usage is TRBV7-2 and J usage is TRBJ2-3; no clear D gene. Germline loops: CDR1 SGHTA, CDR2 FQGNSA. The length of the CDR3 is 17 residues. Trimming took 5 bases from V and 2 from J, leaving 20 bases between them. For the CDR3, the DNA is TGTGCCAGCAGCCCTACTACCGGGTCGTCTTACACAGATACGCAGTATTTT. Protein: CASSPTTGSSYTDTQYF. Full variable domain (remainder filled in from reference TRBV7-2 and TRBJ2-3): GAGVSQSPSNKVTEKGKDVELRCDPISGHTALYWYRQSLGQGLEFLIYFQGNSAPDKSGLPSDRFSAERTGGSVSTLTIQRTQQEDSAVYLCASSPTTGSSYTDTQYFGPGTRLTVL.

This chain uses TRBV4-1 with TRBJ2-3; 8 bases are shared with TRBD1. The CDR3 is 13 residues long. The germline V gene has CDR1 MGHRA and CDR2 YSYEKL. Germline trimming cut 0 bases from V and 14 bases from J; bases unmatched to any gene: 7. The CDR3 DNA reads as TGCGCCAGCAGCCAAGAACACGACAGGGGTCTGTATTTT. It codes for CASSQEHDRGLYF.

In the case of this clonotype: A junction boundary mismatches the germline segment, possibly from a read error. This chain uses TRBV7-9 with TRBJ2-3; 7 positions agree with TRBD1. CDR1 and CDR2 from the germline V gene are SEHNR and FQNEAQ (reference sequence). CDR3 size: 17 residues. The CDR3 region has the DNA TGTGCCAGCAGCCCTAAATGGACAGGTCTAAGCACAGGTACGCAGTATTTT. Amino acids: CASSPKWTGLSTGTQYF.

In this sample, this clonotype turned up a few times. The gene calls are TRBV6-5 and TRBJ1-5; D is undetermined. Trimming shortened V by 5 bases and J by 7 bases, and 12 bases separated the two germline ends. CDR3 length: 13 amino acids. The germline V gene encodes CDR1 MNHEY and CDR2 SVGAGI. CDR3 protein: CASSDRLGQPQHF. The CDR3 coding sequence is TGTGCCAGCAGTGACCGCCTTGGGCAGCCCCAGCATTTT.

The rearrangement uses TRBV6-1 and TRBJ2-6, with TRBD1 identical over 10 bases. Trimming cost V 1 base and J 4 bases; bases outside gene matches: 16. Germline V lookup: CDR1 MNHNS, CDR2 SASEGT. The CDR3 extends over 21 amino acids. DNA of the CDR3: TGTGCCAGCAGTGAAGTAGTCTACCGGGACAGGGGTGACCTCGGGGCCAACGTCCTGACTTTC. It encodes CASSEVVYRDRGDLGANVLTF.

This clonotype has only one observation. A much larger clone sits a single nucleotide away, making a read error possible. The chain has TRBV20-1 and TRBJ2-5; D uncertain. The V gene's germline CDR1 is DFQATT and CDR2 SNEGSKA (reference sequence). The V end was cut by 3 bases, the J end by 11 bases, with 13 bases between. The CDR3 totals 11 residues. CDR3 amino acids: CSARGYLGQYF. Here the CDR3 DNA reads TGCAGTGCTAGGGGATACTTAGGGCAGTACTTC.

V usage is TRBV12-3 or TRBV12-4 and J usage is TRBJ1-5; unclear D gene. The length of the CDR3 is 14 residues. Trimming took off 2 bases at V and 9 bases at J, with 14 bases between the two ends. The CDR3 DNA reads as TGTGCCAGCAGTTTAAGTTCGGGTTTAGGGCCCCAGCATTTT. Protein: CASSLSSGLGPQHF.

CDR3 in amino acids: CSGGSAGNYGYTF. CDR3 DNA sequence: TGCAGTGGAGGCTCTGCGGGTAACTATGGCTACACCTTC. V gene TRBV20-1 combines with J gene TRBJ1-2, with D unclear. Trimming removed 7 bases from V and 1 base from J, with 13 bases in between. Germline loops: CDR1 DFQATT, CDR2 SNEGSKA (reference sequence). CDR3 length equals 13 residues.

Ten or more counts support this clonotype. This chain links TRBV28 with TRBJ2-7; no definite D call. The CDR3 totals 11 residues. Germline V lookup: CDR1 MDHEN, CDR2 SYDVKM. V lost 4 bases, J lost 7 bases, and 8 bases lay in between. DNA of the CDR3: TGTGCCAGCAGTTCCCATCGGGAGCAGTACTTC. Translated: CASSSHREQYF.

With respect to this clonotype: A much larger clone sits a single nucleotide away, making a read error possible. The CDR3 sequence: CSASGVSGGIRGTQYF. The CDR3 DNA is TGCAGTGCTAGTGGCGTTAGCGGGGGTATCAGGGGGACCCAGTACTTC. The V call is TRBV20-1, the J call TRBJ2-5; 9 bases agree with TRBD2. The CDR3 runs 16 residues. CDR1 and CDR2 from the germline V gene are DFQATT and SNEGSKA (reference sequence). Losses at the gene ends were 3 bases for V and 7 bases for J; bases not matched to a gene: 15.

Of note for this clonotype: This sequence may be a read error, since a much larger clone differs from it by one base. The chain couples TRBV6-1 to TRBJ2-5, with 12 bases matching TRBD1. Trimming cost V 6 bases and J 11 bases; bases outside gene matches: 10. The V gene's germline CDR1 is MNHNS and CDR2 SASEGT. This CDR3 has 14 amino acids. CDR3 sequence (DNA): TGTGCCAGCAGGGGACAGGGGGCTAAATTTGAGCAGTACTTC. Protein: CASRGQGAKFEQYF.

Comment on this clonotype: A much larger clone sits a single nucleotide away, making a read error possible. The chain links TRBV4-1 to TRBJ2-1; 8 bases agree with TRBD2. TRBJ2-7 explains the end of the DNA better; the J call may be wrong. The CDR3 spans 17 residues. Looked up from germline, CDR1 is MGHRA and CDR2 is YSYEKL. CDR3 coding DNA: TGCGCCAGCAGCCATCACATTAAGCGGGAGTGGTACAATGAGCAGTACTTC. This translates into CASSHHIKREWYNEQYF.

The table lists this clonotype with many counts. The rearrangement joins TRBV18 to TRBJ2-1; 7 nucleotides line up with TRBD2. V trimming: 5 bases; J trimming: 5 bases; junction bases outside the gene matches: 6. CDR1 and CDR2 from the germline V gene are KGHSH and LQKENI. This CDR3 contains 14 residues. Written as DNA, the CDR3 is TGTGCCAGCTCAAAACCGCGGGGGAACAATGAGCAGTTCTTC. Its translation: CASSKPRGNNEQFF.

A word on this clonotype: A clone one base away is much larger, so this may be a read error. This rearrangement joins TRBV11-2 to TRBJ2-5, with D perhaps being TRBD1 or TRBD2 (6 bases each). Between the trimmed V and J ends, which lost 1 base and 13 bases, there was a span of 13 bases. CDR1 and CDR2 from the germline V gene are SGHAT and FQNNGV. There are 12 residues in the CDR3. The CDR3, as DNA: TGTGCCAGCAGCTTAGCGGGGGCCTCCGCGTACTTC. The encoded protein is CASSLAGASAYF.

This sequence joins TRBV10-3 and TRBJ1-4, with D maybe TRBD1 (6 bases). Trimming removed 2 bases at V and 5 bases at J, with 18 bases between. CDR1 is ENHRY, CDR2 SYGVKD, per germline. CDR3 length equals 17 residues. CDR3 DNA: TGTGCCATCAGTGAGCCCACCCGCACAGGGAACAATGAAAAACTGTTTTTT. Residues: CAISEPTRTGNNEKLFF.

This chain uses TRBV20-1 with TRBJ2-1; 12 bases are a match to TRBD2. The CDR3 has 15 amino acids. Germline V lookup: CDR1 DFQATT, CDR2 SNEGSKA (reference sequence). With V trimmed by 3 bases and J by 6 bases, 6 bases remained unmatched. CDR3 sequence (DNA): TGCAGTGCTAGTAAAGGACTAGCGGGAAGCAATGAGCAGTTCTTC. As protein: CSASKGLAGSNEQFF.

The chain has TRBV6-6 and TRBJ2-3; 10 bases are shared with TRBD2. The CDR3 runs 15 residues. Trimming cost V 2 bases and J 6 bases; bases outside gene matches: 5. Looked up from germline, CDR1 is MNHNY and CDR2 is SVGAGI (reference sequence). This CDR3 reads CASSYARTSGDTQYF. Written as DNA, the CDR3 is TGTGCCAGCAGTTACGCCAGGACTAGCGGCGATACGCAGTATTTT.